These T cell receptor beta chains were read from a single sample in a study of control samples from healthy donors and cancer patients. Only in-frame clones appear in the TCRdb table, and some are missing; sequencing was by immunoSEQ multiplex PCR. The sample holds hundreds of thousands of clones, about nine tenths seen once. The specimen sequenced was PBMCs. Source of these receptors: a man aged 40-49 years with head and neck cancer. The conserved cysteine and the conserved F or W are not part of the CDR3 here.

CDR3aa	v_gene	j_gene
ASSYGTGREKLF	TRBV7-9	TRBJ1-4
ASSVEASGGASYSSTDTQY	TRBV9	TRBJ2-3
AISERLATDKNTGELF	TRBV10-3	TRBJ2-2
ASSVTRDRANTEAF	TRBV9	TRBJ1-1
ASSLAGLTDTQY	TRBV11-3	TRBJ2-3
ASSYGVGGETQY	TRBV6-5	TRBJ2-5
ASSLASGFTYEQY	TRBV7-6	TRBJ2-7
ASGYPAGGRGETQY	TRBV28	TRBJ2-5
ASSPRSSDRGRNTEAF	TRBV18	TRBJ1-1
ASSLGGEQF	TRBV12-3/TRBV12-4	TRBJ2-1
ASSFAGVATQY	TRBV6-2/TRBV6-3	TRBJ2-3
ASSALSNTEAF	TRBV7-3	TRBJ1-1
ATQATGSLRPQH	TRBV27	TRBJ1-5
ASSLENSGYNEQF	TRBV5-4	TRBJ2-1
ASSLGTGIKYNEQF	TRBV7-2	TRBJ2-1
ASRAGGSYEQY	TRBV28	TRBJ2-7
ASSFTGGQLYNEQF	TRBV5-1	TRBJ2-1
ASSRAGQETQY	TRBV6-2/TRBV6-3	TRBJ2-5
SASDRSDTQY	TRBV20-1	TRBJ2-3
ASSVVRAERYNSPLH	TRBV9	TRBJ1-6
ASSLDGASLNNEQF	TRBV5-1	TRBJ2-1
ASKIPSNTGELF	TRBV27	TRBJ2-2
ASSTDRRGRGHGELF	TRBV7-9	TRBJ2-2
ASSPPGGRGNTIY	TRBV18	TRBJ1-3
ASSVGTGSTGETQY	TRBV7-9	TRBJ2-5
ASREGFCT	TRBV2	TRBJ1-2
ATSRPGTSGSNEQF	TRBV15	TRBJ2-1
ASSTTGGVETQY	TRBV19	TRBJ2-5
ASSHGSFGYT	TRBV28	TRBJ1-2
ASSLQKGNIQY	TRBV28	TRBJ2-4
ASSLITGSTEAF	TRBV28	TRBJ1-1
ASSSTGLNTEAF	TRBV5-1	TRBJ1-1
ASSQGGETQY	TRBV2	TRBJ2-5
ASSGLATDTQY	TRBV3-1/TRBV3-2	TRBJ2-3
ASSQVQPRRSSPLH	TRBV3-1/TRBV3-2	TRBJ1-6
ASSLQVRTVSGNTIY	TRBV7-4	TRBJ1-3
AFDSSYNSPLH	TRBV30	TRBJ1-6
AISIDAMSTDTQY	TRBV10-3	TRBJ2-3
ASSPPSRGYEQF	TRBV18	TRBJ2-1
ASSLPGLAQDTQY	TRBV5-4	TRBJ2-3
ASSSGGMNTEAF	TRBV28	TRBJ1-1
ASSLEGTAYGYT	TRBV7-2	TRBJ1-2
ASSPTSIAGGLETQY	TRBV7-3	TRBJ2-5
ASSIFAGYEQY	TRBV19	TRBJ2-7
ASSPWSGYGYT	TRBV7-9	TRBJ1-2
ASSEDRGRWETQY	TRBV6-1	TRBJ2-5
ATSRAGGDNQPQH	TRBV15	TRBJ1-5
ASSLSGEGRYEQY	TRBV16	TRBJ2-7
SASRGGNQPQH	TRBV20-1	TRBJ1-5
ASRTAGVPSV	TRBV2	TRBJ2-1
ASSPGQATPGNTIY	TRBV18	TRBJ1-3
ASSSVTTYDSGNTIY	TRBV7-9	TRBJ1-3
ASSNLYDEKLF	TRBV19	TRBJ1-4